Below are 3 T cell receptor beta chains sequenced from a single sample in a study of cytomegalovirus exposure and HLA in healthy donors. PCR primers comprised 60 Vbeta and 13 Jbeta primers. Sequencing was performed with immunoSEQ multiplex PCR; in TCRdb, only in-frame clones are kept and a portion is missing. Of under 100,000 clones listed, about 78% are singletons. The sequenced material came from PBMCs. The receptors originated from a man in his fifties or sixties in good health and CMV-seronegative.

V and J are TRBV5-6 and TRBJ1-5, with D possibly TRBD1 on 6 matching bases. The V gene lost 4 bases and the J gene lost 0 bases, with 14 bases spanning the gap. The CDR3 consists of 16 residues. Looked up from germline, CDR1 is SGHDT and CDR2 is YYEEEE. CDR3: CASSGSGTSSNQPQHF. The CDR3 DNA sequence: TGTGCCAGCAGCGGCTCCGGGACAAGTAGCAATCAGCCCCAGCATTTT.

As regards this clone: The germline gene is not matched at one end of the junction; a read error may be the cause. This chain uses TRBV28 with TRBJ2-7; 7 bases line up with TRBD1. CDR1 and CDR2 from the germline V gene are MDHEN and SYDVKM. This CDR3 is built from 13 residues. The DNA of the CDR3 is TGTGCGAGCAGTCCGGGACAGAGTAGAGAGCAGTACTTC. This translates into CASSPGQSREQYF.

The V and J genes are TRBV30 and TRBJ2-5; 13 bases are a match to TRBD2. CDR3 length: 16 amino acids. V shed 3 bases, J shed 5 bases, and the junction held 9 bases outside the gene matches. The V gene's germline CDR1 is GTSNPN and CDR2 SVGIG (reference sequence). CDR3 loop: CAWRTSGGAWLETQYF. DNA of the CDR3: TGTGCCTGGAGAACTAGCGGGGGGGCCTGGTTGGAGACCCAGTACTTC.